The sequence of this TCR beta chain was determined in a study of T-cell reconstitution after alpha-beta-depleted transplantation in children (dated by TCRdb to about 2016). Regarding the complete study: Using TCR repertoire profiling, the study quantitatively followed how T-cell immune reconstitution unfolded in children after TCRalphabeta/CD19-depleted allogeneic hematopoietic cell transplantation.

This clonotype occurred a few times. There is no known antigen for this receptor. The input lacks base qualities; no much larger clone sits a single base away. Library preparation used PCR. The listed sequencing device is Illumina HiSeq 2500. Molecular barcoding was employed in the preparation of TCR libraries, with unique molecular identifiers being used to normalize TCRbeta repertoire quantification. TCRdb took the public reads, trimmed them with fastp at Q25, ran MiXCR for clone calling and kept in-frame beta chains. Each record represents a unique CDR3 protein, reported with the most common genes and DNA among its rows. Across this sample there are about 230,000 distinct CDR3 sequences, with 8.5% to 10% seen only once. The ten largest clones take up approximately 5.9% of the sample. V and J lose 0 bases and 2 bases, and a span of 14 bases separates them. The germline V gene (reference sequence) supplies CDR1 DFQATT and CDR2 SNEGSKA. Spanning cysteine to phenylalanine, the CDR3 consists of 16 amino acids. The sequence is cut down to CDR3 DNA, 48 bases in frame from base 1.

The sequences come from PBMCs from the stem cell graft donor, collected from the stem cell graft. The sequence links TRBV20-1 to TRBJ1-5, and TRBD1 may be the D gene, going by 5 matching bases. The TCR sequence derives from a human donor who donated a stem cell graft to a child with acute lymphoblastic leukemia. The DNA sequence is TGCAGTGCTAGAGACGCCACGAGGGGAGGCAATCAGCCCCAGCATTTT. Translated, this gives CSARDATRGGNQPQHF.